Sequencing of this T cell receptor (beta chain) was carried out in a study of cytomegalovirus exposure and HLA in healthy donors (dated by TCRdb to 2017 to 2019). In terms of the full investigation: An earlier analysis of approximately 640 of the donors reported about 250 Gb of sequence data and some 120 million unique TCR beta sequences from 150 million to 200 million T cells. Donor age, sex, ethnicity and CMV serostatus were collected together with the repertoire data. All discovery cohort repertoires had been generated using a single sequencing platform. Because of strong linkage in the cohort, roughly five DR-DQ haplotypes were treated as single units for association and clustering. The study combined high-throughput TCR immunosequencing, statistical association of individual TCRs with disease status, and machine learning to predict cytomegalovirus infection status. An earlier analysis of approximately 580 of the donors used high-throughput TCR beta sequencing to judge whether each TCR beta V gene segment behaved as functional or pseudogenic. Rather than drawing on any new phenotypic data, the later analysis identified candidate immune exposures from TCR beta sequences and the way those sequences occurred across donors. A later analysis re-analyzed previously published TCR beta repertoires from 600 to 850 donors and added high-resolution HLA genotyping to study TCR occurrence patterns. The study used immunosequencing to profile the T cell repertoires of more than 650 subjects and linked those repertoires to cytomegalovirus serostatus. About 330 gigabases of sequencing data and approximately 91 million unique TCR sequences made up an early release that covered approximately 700 HLA-typed donors. Along with the approximately 650-subject first cohort, a separate validation cohort of over a hundred different subjects was used. Typing coverage varied by locus: roughly 620-640 donors for A, B, C, DRB1 and DQB1; approximately 500 for DQA1; over 600 for DPA1; roughly 450 for DPB1. Among the roughly 370 genotyped donors, roughly 80% belonged to the genetic ancestry cluster associated with self-reported Caucasian donors. A later genetic analysis used genome-wide SNP genotypes for about 60% of the 666 donors, treating that subset as a discovery cohort. Among around 400 genotyped donors of the cohort, an average of approximately 240,000 unique TCR beta nucleotide sequences were sequenced per donor, roughly a sixth of them non-productive. The study aimed to test whether signatures of past pathogen exposure could be identified by cataloging public T cell receptors. Both class I and class II loci were covered by HLA typing, at four-digit resolution. The paper as a whole reports these results and caveats: Correlated functional status among segregating V segments might be attributable to linkage disequilibrium, but an unknown experimental factor could not be ruled out. The sequencing pipeline was judged likely to have produced a cluster of highly shared sequence variants as a technical artifact. Assigning TCR associations to individual alleles was difficult when HLA alleles, especially DR and DQ, strongly co-occurred. In vitro tests confirmed that three of the cytomegalovirus-associated TCR beta chains recognize cytomegalovirus antigens. Several of the top co-occurrence clusters appeared to be linked to parvovirus B19, influenza, CMV and Epstein-Barr virus, according to a later analysis. In a later analysis, some 17,000 TCR beta sequences were associated with specific HLA alleles at a false discovery rate of 0.05. Immune exposure information for the cohort was limited to CMV serostatus. Sequencing depth was assumed to be roughly uniform across donors in the presence/absence analyses, though that assumption may not hold. Only TCR beta chains were sequenced in this cohort, and the absence of alpha or paired-chain data limited detectable features. Some IMGT-functional V segments, including TRBV6-2 and TRBV6-3, could not be told apart with the 87-base-pair reads, so those segments were excluded. A further reported finding was that TCR beta sequences accurately predicted the HLA-A and HLA-B alleles for most subjects in the first cohort. In a later analysis, most CMV-associated TCR beta chains were found to appear HLA-restricted, with HLA associations seemingly driven largely by CMV exposure. A later analysis found that TCR association rates varied across HLA loci, with DRB1 alleles showing the most associated TCRs and HLA-C alleles the fewest. A later analysis found that HLA-associated TCR beta chains were more clonally expanded and had lower generation probabilities than equally common non-associated chains. In an earlier analysis of approximately 600 of the donors, most TCR beta V segments were observed in productive rearrangements about 90% or about 30% of the time, broadly matching IMGT annotations. Because some donors lacked HLA typing at each locus, the association tests relied only on the typed subset. Because counts were too low, 15 or so rarely observed V segments, including chromosome 9 orphons, were excluded from the earlier analysis of 587 of the donors. In a later genetic analysis, a missense DCLRE1C variant was associated with V-gene and J-gene trimming of TCR beta chains, and the association was replicated in an independent cohort. The classifier was reported to diagnose cytomegalovirus status with high specificity and sensitivity in both the original cohort and the validation cohort. Compared with the roughly 700-donor mean, donors in an Asian-associated ancestry cluster had fewer N-insertions in productive TCRs, according to a later genetic analysis. According to the authors, the approach could potentially be generalized to other disease states and immunological phenotypes. Most TCR sequences were observed very rarely across donors, whereas some public TCRs were present in many individuals. The study listed approximately 150 TCR beta chains as associated with cytomegalovirus.

Details on this clone: The specificity of this receptor is unknown. No much larger clone is present one base from it, and per-base qualities are unavailable.

From the cysteine through the phenylalanine, the CDR3 covers 17 amino acids. Of all the DNA, just the CDR3 is kept, 51 bases in frame from base 1. V is cut back by 3 bases and J by 4 bases, with 7 bases in the junction unmatched. CDR1 and CDR2 are read off the germline V gene as MGHDK and SYGVNS. The library came from the immunoSEQ multiplex PCR assay. For the multiplex PCR, a mixture combining 60 forward primers for TCR Vbeta segments and 13 reverse primers for TCR Jbeta segments was used. The CDR3 region of rearranged TCR beta genes was amplified from genomic DNA with a multiplex PCR assay. The Illumina HiSeq System was used to sequence the amplified TCR beta libraries as 87-base-pair reads. Per the source publication's procedure: A later analysis counted approximately 74 million unique TCR beta chains across the 666 repertoires, and 10 million to 12 million of these chains were shared by at least two donors. To remove PCR and sequencing errors, raw reads were error-corrected and collapsed into unique sequences using a nearest-neighbor algorithm that merged closely related sequences. V, D and J gene segments were assigned by aligning CDR3 sequences to IMGT reference sequences. Each retained sequence needed at least a six-nucleotide match to both a V gene segment and a J gene segment. Rearrangements were classified as productive when the CDR3 lacked stop codons and remained in frame with V and J, and all other rearrangements were classified as non-productive. CDR3 was defined by IMGT convention, running from the second conserved V-encoded cysteine to the conserved J-encoded phenylalanine. The earlier analysis of about 500 of the donors excluded sequences that lacked an unambiguous match to a single V gene segment. An earlier analysis of 587 of the donors called V segments functional above 56.7% productive rearrangements and segregating when the between-donor standard deviation exceeded 5%. A statistical classification framework was built to diagnose cytomegalovirus status from the catalog of TCR beta chain sequences. A later analysis assigned V and J genes by comparing TCR nucleotide sequences with IMGT/GENE-DB human TR gene sequences. In a later analysis, CDR3 sequences and most-parsimonious VDJ recombination scenarios were assigned using the TCRdist pipeline. In a later analysis, each TCR beta chain was defined by its CDR3 amino acid sequence together with its V-gene family, and reads lacking a unique V-gene family were excluded. In a later analysis, approximately 640 highly shared, low-generation-probability nucleotide sequences were removed to address suspected cross-contamination and a sequencing artifact. A later analysis calculated a clonal expansion index for each public chain from normalized within-repertoire ranks of inferred template counts. A later analysis computed generation probabilities with a VDJ recombination model fitted to out-of-frame rearrangements, and checked the results against IGoR. Hypergeometric tests were used in a later analysis to score TCR-TCR, TCR-HLA and TCR-CMV co-occurrence, with a repertoire-size bias correction applied to the TCR pairs. False discovery rates were estimated in a later analysis by permuting HLA or CMV assignments 20 times. In a later analysis, co-occurring TCRs were grouped with DBSCAN, and TCRdist sequence similarity was added when clustering was performed within HLA-allele-positive subsets. Repertoires with fewer than 30,000 or more than 120,000 public chains, plus five repertoires with anomalous nucleotide sharing, were excluded from co-occurrence clustering. The table was pulled from immuneACCESS by TCRdb, which kept in-frame rearrangements only. Such tables lose some clones; where checked, under half of the loss comes from unresolved V genes, and the rest has no known cause. The V and J calls and clone size are taken from that table; D and trimming were inferred from the DNA. In all, the sample holds about 90,000 clones, and 60% to 85% of those were seen once. The top ten constitute 4.6% of the sample.

In total, approximately 610 healthy bone marrow donors made up the cohort. Cohort members were all nominally healthy when sampled, although unrecorded immune exposures were likely present. The donor was CMV seropositive and was included in the group of 250 to 300 seropositive cohort members. A peripheral blood sample was collected from each donor, and TCR beta sequencing was performed on peripheral blood mononuclear cells. The Qiagen DNeasy Blood Extraction Kit was used to extract genomic DNA from the blood cell samples. This receptor was obtained from a woman in her thirties or forties in good health and CMV-seropositive. The sample was PBMCs. The chain joins TRBV25-1 to TRBJ2-1, with 12 central nucleotides matching TRBD2. The nucleotide sequence reads as follows: TGTGCCAGCAGTGACCCTAGCGGGAGGGCCGGGTACAATGAGCAGTTCTTC. Translated, it reads CASSDPSGRAGYNEQFF.